This T cell receptor (beta chain) was sequenced in a study of T cells in localized non-small cell lung cancer. Points on this clone: What it binds is not known.

Produced via immunoSEQ multiplex PCR; TCRdb's table is partial and in-frame only. The table lists about 29,000 clones, about 91% of them singletons, with approximately 7.5% in the top ten. The study, taken as a whole, reports: Multi-region tumor sequencing was not done, so intratumor heterogeneity could not be excluded. Greater blood T cell density accompanied longer overall survival. Tumor showed lower T cell clonality than uninvolved adjacent lung, where it was highest. In adjacent lung, a median approximately 60 of the top 100 tumor clones were found.

CDR3 length: 15 residues. Trimming took off 2 bases at V and 3 bases at J, with 13 bases between the two ends. CDR1 and CDR2 (germline): SGHRS, YFSETQ. The specimen comprised peripheral blood, sampled before any cancer treatment. The V call is TRBV5-1, the J call TRBJ2-3, with D uncertain. The clonotype comes from a male donor aged 60 or over with stage I lung adenocarcinoma. Here the CDR3 reads CASSFSAGPTDTQYF. As DNA, the CDR3 is TGCGCCAGCAGCTTTTCGGCTGGACCGACAGATACGCAGTATTTT.